Listed below are T cell receptor beta chains from one sample, sequenced in a study of OX40 agonist ivuxolimab in advanced cancers. This table comes from immunoSEQ multiplex PCR, and its TCRdb copy is limited to in-frame clones, with some not included. The sample lists tens of thousands of clones, less than 90% occurring once. Sequenced material: CD4+ or CD8+ T cells sorted from blood, taken in a trial of the OX40 agonist ivuxolimab. These receptors were taken from an adult with an advanced solid tumor such as melanoma, head and neck, liver or kidney cancer. Each CDR3 is given with its conserved first and last residue. A D gene is named only where the DNA matches it firmly. The size of a clone is reported for some rows only, either as once, few or many, or as a class for expanded clones.

D	V	J	size	DNA	CDR3
-	TRBV12-1	TRBJ1-1	-	TGTGCCAGCAGCTCTACCGACCAGGGTCTGGATGAAGCTTTCTTT	CASSSTDQGLDEAFF
-	TRBV5-5	TRBJ2-2	-	TGTGCCAGCAGCTTGAGTGACACCGGGGAGCTGTTTTTT	CASSLSDTGELFF
-	TRBV13	TRBJ2-1	-	TGTGCCAGCAGCTTAGCCACATACAATGAGCAGTTCTTC	CASSLATYNEQFF
-	TRBV30	TRBJ2-7	-	TGTGCCTGGAGTGTAGGGAGCTACGAGCAGTACTTC	CAWSVGSYEQYF
-	TRBV29-1	TRBJ1-1	few	TGCAGCGTTGATACAGACGGAATGAACACTGAAGCTTTCTTT	CSVDTDGMNTEAFF
-	TRBV19	TRBJ1-5	-	TGTGCCAGTCGTCCGGGAGATCAGCCCCAGCATTTT	CASRPGDQPQHF
-	TRBV5-6	TRBJ2-5	-	TGTGCCAGCAGCTTGACCGGGGCTAAAGAGACCCAGTACTTC	CASSLTGAKETQYF
TRBD1	TRBV6-6	TRBJ2-7	-	TGTGCCAGCAGTTACGTTCTGGGACAGATCTACGAGCAGTACTTC	CASSYVLGQIYEQYF
TRBD1	TRBV27	TRBJ2-1	-	TGTGCCAGCAGTTTATCCCCGGTTCAAGGGACAGTTCAGCCTAATGAGCAGTTCTTC	CASSLSPVQGTVQPNEQFF
-	TRBV5-4	TRBJ2-7	-	TGTGCCAGCAGTACCGGGAGCCCGCCGCTCGGGCAGTACTTC	CASSTGSPPLGQYF
-	TRBV4-3	TRBJ1-5	-	TGCGCCAGCAGCCAAGTGACAACAATGGGGAATCAGCCCCAGCATTTT	CASSQVTTMGNQPQHF
-	TRBV5-6	TRBJ2-7	-	TGTGCCAGCAGCTTGCGGTATATGGGGGTCTACGAGCAGTACTTC	CASSLRYMGVYEQYF
-	TRBV19	TRBJ2-2	-	TGTGCCAGTAGCGGGAATAGCGACACCGGGGAGCTGTTTTTT	CASSGNSDTGELFF
TRBD2	TRBV19	TRBJ2-7	few	TGTGCCACCGGGACTAGCGGAAGCTACGAGCAGTACTTC	CATGTSGSYEQYF
-	TRBV6-5	TRBJ2-7	-	TGTGCCAGCAGTTACTCAGGTCCCGCAAGCTCCTACGAGCAGTACTTC	CASSYSGPASSYEQYF
TRBD1	TRBV4-1	TRBJ1-4	-	TGCGCCAGCAGCCAAGTGACAGGGCGGGTTGAAAAACTGTTTTTT	CASSQVTGRVEKLFF
TRBD1	TRBV5-4	TRBJ2-3	-	TGTGCCAGCAGGTTCTCCGGGACAGGGTGGTATTTT	CASRFSGTGWYF
-	TRBV5-6	TRBJ1-1	-	TGTGCCAGCAGCTCGGAGTTGGGCACTGAAGCTTTCTTT	CASSSELGTEAFF
-	TRBV9	TRBJ2-1	once	TGTGCCAGCAGCGTTGCGGGACTCCTGGGCAATGAGCAGTTCTTC	CASSVAGLLGNEQFF
TRBD1	TRBV5-3	TRBJ2-7	-	TGTGCCAGAAATGTGTGCAGGGGGCCCAAAAACTACGAGCAGTACTTC	CARNVCRGPKNYEQYF
-	TRBV9	TRBJ2-1	-	TGTGCCAGCAGCGTAAGGGCAGGGGCCGATCAATACAATGAGCAGTTCTTC	CASSVRAGADQYNEQFF
TRBD1	TRBV7-2	TRBJ2-7	once	TGTGCCAGCAGCTTAGACGGACAGGTCCTCGAGCAGTACTTC	CASSLDGQVLEQYF
-	TRBV27	TRBJ2-7	-	TGTGCCAGCAGTCAATCCCCCTACGAGCAGTACTTC	CASSQSPYEQYF
TRBD1	TRBV30	TRBJ1-6	-	TGTGCCTGGAATGGCGGGACAGGGATTTCACCCCTCCACTTT	CAWNGGTGISPLHF
-	TRBV11-2	TRBJ1-4	few	TGTGCCAGCAGCTTACAGGGAAGCGAAAAACTGTTTTTT	CASSLQGSEKLFF